Following are 28 T cell receptor beta chains from one sample sequenced in a study of blood T cells in healthy people across ages. Combining a sample-barcoded 5' primer with a J-beta primer mix, a second PCR ran for roughly 7 to 11 cycles. Using its own MiXCR run on the 5' RACE reads, TCRdb lists one record per CDR3 protein. The data hold some 850,000 distinct CDR3 sequences, with under 30% observed a single time. These same data were also listed under a study on T cells of mothers and their children.

Sequencing was carried out using blood. These receptors were taken from a boy aged 5-17 years in good health.

The V call is TRBV20-1, the J call TRBJ1-4; D perhaps matches TRBD1 (6 bases). Germline CDR1 DFQATT, CDR2 SNEGSKA (reference sequence). The length of the CDR3 is 16 residues. Trimming removed 6 bases from V and 2 bases from J, with 19 bases in between. CDR3 nucleotide sequence: TGCAGTGCGGGGGCCGGGACCAAGAGTACTAATGAAAAACTGTTTTTT. Translating it yields CSAGAGTKSTNEKLFF.

This clonotype was counted between two and nine times. The CDR3, as DNA: TGTGCCAGCAGTTACGAACGCGGGGGCTCCTACGAGCAGTACTTC. This sequence encodes CASSYERGGSYEQYF. The gene calls are TRBV6-5 and TRBJ2-7, with 7 nucleotides matching TRBD2. With V trimmed by 2 bases and J by 0 bases, 4 bases remained unmatched. This CDR3 spans 15 amino acids. The germline V gene encodes CDR1 MNHEY and CDR2 SVGAGI.

This clonotype was detected a few times. This chain links TRBV27 with TRBJ1-4; 8 bases align to TRBD1. J was trimmed by 8 bases and V by 4 bases; bases with no gene match: 6. Germline CDR1 and CDR2: MNHEY and SMNVEV (reference sequence). This CDR3 spans 14 amino acids. The CDR3 spells CASSSWDRKEKLFF. The CDR3 nucleotides are TGTGCCAGCAGTTCGTGGGACAGGAAAGAAAAACTGTTTTTT.

CDR3 bases: TGCGCCAGCAGCCGAGAAATACCTGGCACAGATACGCAGTATTTT. This gives the protein CASSREIPGTDTQYF. V and J are TRBV5-1 and TRBJ2-3; the D is unclear. The length of the CDR3 is 15 residues. Germline V gene sequence: CDR1 SGHRS, CDR2 YFSETQ. Deletions cut 4 bases from V and 1 base from J, with 13 bases between. The whole variable domain, filled in from reference TRBV5-1 and TRBJ2-3, reads KAGVTQTPRYLIKTRGQQVTLSCSPISGHRSVSWYQQTPGQGLQFLFEYFSETQRNKGNFPGRFSGRQFSNSRSEMNVSTLELGDSALYLCASSREIPGTDTQYFGPGTRLTVL.

The chain is built from TRBV4-2 and TRBJ2-7; D ambiguous. CDR3 length equals 15 residues. Germline V lookup: CDR1 LGHNA, CDR2 YNFKEQ. Deletions cut 0 bases from V and 2 bases from J, with 11 bases between. The CDR3 DNA reads as TGTGCCAGCAGCCAAGATCGAGAAGCCACCTACGAGCAGTACTTC. Residues: CASSQDREATYEQYF.

In its sample, this clonotype was seen a few times. The genes are TRBV28 and TRBJ1-4; D is undetermined. CDR3 length: 16 amino acids. From germline, CDR1 is MDHEN and CDR2 SYDVKM. Trimming took 5 bases from V and 0 from J, leaving 13 bases between them. CDR3 sequence reads: CASSPPPESTNEKLFF. In DNA, the CDR3 is TGTGCCAGCAGTCCCCCGCCAGAGTCAACTAATGAAAAACTGTTTTTT.

The sample holds many counts of this clonotype. The V call is TRBV3-1, the J call TRBJ2-5; D is unresolved. Trimming pared 5 bases from V and 6 bases from J, leaving 10 bases between. In germline, CDR1 is LGHDT, CDR2 YNNKEL (reference sequence). This CDR3 has 12 amino acids. CDR3 sequence: CASSFYRKTQYF. Here the CDR3 DNA reads TGTGCCAGCAGCTTCTATCGGAAGACCCAGTACTTC.

This clonotype was observed a few times. V gene TRBV12-3 or TRBV12-4 combines with J gene TRBJ2-1; D is unclear. Trimming left V 1 base short and J 8 bases short, with 12 bases between. There are 14 residues in the CDR3. The CDR3 is CASSLGALRDEQFF. DNA of the CDR3: TGTGCCAGCAGTTTAGGGGCCCTAAGGGATGAGCAGTTCTTC.

The chain carries TRBV12-3 or TRBV12-4 and TRBJ1-2; TRBD1 agrees at 7 bases. V lost 10 bases and J lost 5; bases outside the gene matches: 4. This CDR3 has 11 residues. CDR3 amino acids: CAIWTGYGYTF. CDR3 in DNA: TGTGCCATCTGGACAGGTTATGGCTACACCTTC.

This clonotype was observed at least ten times. The chain has TRBV7-2 and TRBJ2-3; possible D gene TRBD1, 6 bases. The CDR3 sequence is 16 residues long. The germline CDR1 and CDR2 sequences are SGHTA and FQGNSA. V was cut by 4 bases and J by 2 bases, with 16 bases left in between. Written as DNA, the CDR3 is TGTGCCAGCAGCTCTATTTCAGGGGTCCTCACAGATACGCAGTATTTT. It is translated as CASSSISGVLTDTQYF.

The rearrangement joins TRBV11-2 to TRBJ2-2, with 13 positions matching TRBD2. CDR1 and CDR2 from the germline V gene are SGHAT and FQNNGV. Unmatched junction bases numbered 9, after V lost 5 bases and J lost 3 bases. The CDR3 has 18 residues. The CDR3 DNA sequence: TGTGCCAGCAGCCTGGGGACTAGCGGGGAGGCGGACACCGGGGAGCTGTTTTTT. Translated, it gives CASSLGTSGEADTGELFF.

This chain uses TRBV30 with TRBJ2-3; no definite D call. Germline assignment: CDR1 GTSNPN and CDR2 SVGIG (reference sequence). V lost 2 bases and J 5 bases, leaving 8 bases between the germline ends. The CDR3 length is 12 residues. The CDR3 region has the DNA TGTGCCTGGAGTCAAAGGGTAGATACGCAGTATTTT. Translated: CAWSQRVDTQYF.

J is TRBJ2-5 and V is TRBV7-2; TRBD2 matches 12 bases. The J segment lost 5 bases and the V segment lost 1 base, leaving 11 bases of the junction unmatched. The CDR3 consists of 18 residues. CDR1 SGHTA and CDR2 FQGNSA come from the germline V gene. CDR3 region: CASSLVVLAGGPRETQYF. DNA for the CDR3: TGTGCCAGCAGCTTAGTGGTACTAGCGGGGGGCCCACGGGAGACCCAGTACTTC.

J is TRBJ2-5 and V is TRBV5-1; D ambiguous. This CDR3 has 15 amino acids. Germline loops: CDR1 SGHRS, CDR2 YFSETQ. Trimming left V 1 base short and J 3 bases short, with 13 bases between. CDR3 sequence reads: CASSLSPAAEETQYF. Written as DNA, the CDR3 is TGCGCCAGCAGCTTGAGCCCGGCAGCCGAAGAGACCCAGTACTTC.

This clonotype has more than one count but fewer than ten. The CDR3 reads CASSLAWGTEAFF. The CDR3 DNA reads as TGCGCCAGCAGCTTGGCCTGGGGCACTGAAGCTTTCTTT. This chain connects TRBV5-1 to TRBJ1-1; D is uncertain. The V gene's germline CDR1 is SGHRS and CDR2 YFSETQ. The germline V and J ends were trimmed by 0 bases and 4 bases, with 7 bases remaining between them. The CDR3 covers 13 residues. The full variable domain, rest sourced from reference TRBV5-1 and TRBJ1-1, is KAGVTQTPRYLIKTRGQQVTLSCSPISGHRSVSWYQQTPGQGLQFLFEYFSETQRNKGNFPGRFSGRQFSNSRSEMNVSTLELGDSALYLCASSLAWGTEAFFGQGTRLTVV.

The J gene is TRBJ1-2, the V gene TRBV4-1; D perhaps matches TRBD1 (6 bases). V lost 2 bases and J 0 bases, leaving 13 bases between the germline ends. Germline CDR1 reads MGHRA; CDR2 reads YSYEKL. The CDR3 is made up of 16 amino acids. For the CDR3, the DNA is TGCGCCAGCAGCCAACCCAAGACAGGAACTAACTATGGCTACACCTTC. Protein sequence: CASSQPKTGTNYGYTF.

In this sample, this clonotype turned up many times. Mismatch with germline at one junction end may stem from a read error. This chain links TRBV6-5 with TRBJ2-7; D is perhaps TRBD1 or TRBD2 (5 bases each). The germline V gene encodes CDR1 MNHEY and CDR2 SVGAGI. The CDR3 sequence is 13 residues long. CDR3 sequence (DNA): TGCGCCAGCAGCCGGGACGGATCCTACGAGCAGTACTTC. Its translation: CASSRDGSYEQYF.

This rearrangement joins TRBV29-1 to TRBJ2-7, with D perhaps matching TRBD1 (6 bases). V lost 7 bases to trimming and J lost 2 bases, with 18 bases between them. CDR3 length equals 14 residues. Germline V gives CDR1 SQVTM, CDR2 ANQGSEA. CDR3 loop: CSAETGLAPYEQYF. The DNA of the CDR3 is TGCAGCGCCGAGACAGGTCTGGCCCCCTACGAGCAGTACTTC.

V usage is TRBV30 and J usage is TRBJ2-7; the D gene is possibly TRBD2 (6 bases). Germline CDR1 is GTSNPN and CDR2 is SVGIG (reference sequence). This CDR3 has 15 amino acids. Trimming pared 2 bases from V and 6 bases from J, leaving 20 bases between. The CDR3 loop reads CAWSRSWAGGAEQYF. The CDR3 DNA reads TGTGCCTGGAGTCGTAGTTGGGCGGGCGGGGCCGAGCAGTACTTC.

This chain links TRBV5-1 with TRBJ1-2; D uncertain. This CDR3 contains 15 residues. V lost 1 base and J lost 5, with 15 bases in between. Germline loops: CDR1 SGHRS, CDR2 YFSETQ. The CDR3 DNA reads as TGCGCCAGCAGCTTGTTGATGGGAGGAGGTTATGGCTACACCTTC. This codes for CASSLLMGGGYGYTF.

There are a few counts of this clonotype. The V gene is TRBV10-2, the J gene TRBJ2-2; 9 bases are shared with TRBD2. CDR3 length equals 15 residues. Germline lookup yields CDR1 WSHSY and CDR2 SAAADI. The trim removed 6 bases at V and 3 bases at J, leaving 5 bases unmatched. The CDR3 here is CASRGLAAHTGELFF. CDR3 nucleotides: TGCGCCAGCAGGGGACTAGCCGCTCACACCGGGGAGCTGTTTTTT.

In its sample, this clonotype was seen a few times. The chain has TRBV11-2 and TRBJ2-4, with D perhaps TRBD2 (5 bases). V gave up 5 bases and J gave up 1 base, with 15 bases separating them. There are 16 residues in the CDR3. The germline V gene has CDR1 SGHAT and CDR2 FQNNGV. CDR3 residues: CASSHLEAGAKNIQYF. The CDR3 DNA follows: TGTGCCAGCAGCCACCTGGAGGCTGGGGCCAAAAACATTCAGTACTTC. Full variable domain (outside the CDR3, taken from reference TRBV11-2 and TRBJ2-4): EAGVAQSPRYKIIEKRQSVAFWCNPISGHATLYWYQQILGQGPKLLIQFQNNGVVDDSQLPKDRFSAERLKGVDSTLKIQPAKLEDSAVYLCASSHLEAGAKNIQYFGAGTRLSVL.

The rearrangement joins TRBV28 to TRBJ2-5, with D perhaps matching TRBD2 (6 bases). Germline assignment: CDR1 MDHEN and CDR2 SYDVKM. V gave up 10 bases and J gave up 2 bases, with 20 bases separating them. This CDR3 contains 15 residues. CDR3 loop: CATGLVNPNQETQYF. Written as DNA, the CDR3 is TGTGCCACGGGACTGGTCAACCCTAATCAAGAGACCCAGTACTTC.

The chain has TRBV3-1 and TRBJ2-5, with 11 bases matching TRBD2. The germline V gene encodes CDR1 LGHDT and CDR2 YNNKEL (reference sequence). V was pared by 0 bases and J by 1 base, with 10 bases of the junction left unmatched. This CDR3 spans 19 amino acids. In DNA form, the CDR3 reads TGTGCCAGCAGCCAAGATATAACTAGCGGGAGCTTCCGCCAAGAGACCCAGTACTTC. Its translation is CASSQDITSGSFRQETQYF.

The genes are TRBV5-1 and TRBJ1-5; D gene uncertain. CDR1 and CDR2 (germline): SGHRS, YFSETQ. CDR3 length: 15 residues. V was shortened by 0 bases and J by 0 bases, with 7 bases between the two germline ends. The CDR3 is CASSLDPSSNQPQHF. DNA for the CDR3: TGCGCCAGCAGCTTGGACCCCAGTAGCAATCAGCCCCAGCATTTT.

The chain combines TRBV19 with TRBJ1-2, with D maybe TRBD1 (5 bases). V was trimmed by 1 base and J by 3 bases, leaving 6 bases between them. Germline V gene sequence: CDR1 LNHDA, CDR2 SQIVND (reference sequence). This CDR3 region has 13 residues. The CDR3 loop is CASSIAGYYGYTF. CDR3 bases: TGTGCCAGTAGTATAGCAGGGTACTATGGCTACACCTTC.

The V and J genes are TRBV20-1 and TRBJ1-3; 7 nucleotides match TRBD1. CDR1 and CDR2 (germline): DFQATT, SNEGSKA (reference sequence). The V and J ends lost 0 bases and 3 bases, in that order; junction bases with no gene match: 11. The CDR3 runs 17 residues. CDR3 protein: CSAREQGPAKGGNTIYF. In nucleotides, the CDR3 is TGCAGTGCTAGAGAACAGGGGCCAGCAAAAGGTGGAAACACCATATATTTT.

V gene TRBV5-1 combines with J gene TRBJ2-5, with D possibly being TRBD1 (6 bases). The V gene lost 5 bases and the J gene lost 2 bases, with 16 bases spanning the gap. The CDR3 is made up of 15 amino acids. Germline values: CDR1 SGHRS, CDR2 YFSETQ. CDR3 sequence: CASSTRGGQQETQYF. CDR3 DNA sequence: TGCGCCAGCAGTACTAGAGGGGGTCAGCAAGAGACCCAGTACTTC.